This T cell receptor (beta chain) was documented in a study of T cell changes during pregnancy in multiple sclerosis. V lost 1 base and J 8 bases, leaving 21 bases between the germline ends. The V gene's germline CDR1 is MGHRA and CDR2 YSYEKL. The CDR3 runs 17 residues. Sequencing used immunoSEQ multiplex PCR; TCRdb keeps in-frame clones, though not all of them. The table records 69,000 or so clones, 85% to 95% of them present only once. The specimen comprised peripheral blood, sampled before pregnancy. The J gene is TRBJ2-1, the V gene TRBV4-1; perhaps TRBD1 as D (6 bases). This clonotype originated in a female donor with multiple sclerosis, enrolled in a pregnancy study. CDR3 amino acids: CASSQVPIGGANYEQFF. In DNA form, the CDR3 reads TGCGCCAGCAGCCAAGTACCTATTGGGGGCGCGAACTATGAGCAGTTCTTC.